The clone carrying this T cell receptor (beta chain) was seen repeatedly, ten times or more. The treatment was: skin biopsy from PPD injection site in Mantoux-positive individual. An oligonucleotide containing a UMI was ligated to the 3' end of TCR cDNA. Ligated cDNA underwent four rounds of PCR with nested alpha and beta constant region primers and SP2. TCRdb fed the UMI-ligation and nested PCR reads into MiXCR, producing one record per CDR3 protein. The data show around 30,000 distinct CDR3 sequences, about 6.7% seen once. The data stem from a study of naive and memory T cell subsets. The CDR3 is 14 residues long. Per the germline V gene, CDR1 is SQVTM and CDR2 is ANQGSEA. Deletions cut 0 bases from V and 0 bases from J, with 9 bases between.

The TCR was taken from an adult in good health. V gene TRBV29-1 combines with J gene TRBJ2-7, with D perhaps matching TRBD2 (6 bases). The specimen comprised skin, sampled from a tuberculin skin test site. The CDR3 bases are TGCAGCGTTGAAGATCCGGAGGGCTCCTACGAGCAGTACTTC. As protein: CSVEDPEGSYEQYF.